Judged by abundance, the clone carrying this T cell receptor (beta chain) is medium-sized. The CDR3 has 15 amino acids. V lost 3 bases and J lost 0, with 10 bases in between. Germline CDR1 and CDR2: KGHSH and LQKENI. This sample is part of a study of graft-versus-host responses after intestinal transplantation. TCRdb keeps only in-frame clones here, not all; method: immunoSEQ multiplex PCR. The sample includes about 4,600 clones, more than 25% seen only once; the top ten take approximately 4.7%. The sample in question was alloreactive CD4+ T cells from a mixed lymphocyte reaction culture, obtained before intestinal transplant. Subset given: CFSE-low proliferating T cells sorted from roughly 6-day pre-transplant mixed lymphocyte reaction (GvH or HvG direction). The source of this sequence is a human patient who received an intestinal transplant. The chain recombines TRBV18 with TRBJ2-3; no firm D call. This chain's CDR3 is CASSPQRPSTDTQYF. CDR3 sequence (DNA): TGTGCCAGCTCACCTCAAAGGCCTAGCACAGATACGCAGTATTTT.